One and the same sample provided the 26 T cell receptor beta chains below, sequenced in a study of shared T cell receptors in the human thymus (dated by TCRdb to about 2021). The method was the immunoSEQ multiplex PCR assay. The table was pulled from immuneACCESS by TCRdb, which kept in-frame rearrangements only. Such tables lose some clones; where checked, under half of the loss comes from unresolved V genes, and the rest has no known cause. This sample gives 600,000 or so clones in total; more than 75% of them show up just once. Clones ranked in the top ten supply under 0.01% of the sample. These sequences were also reported in another study, on human thymus T cells.

Sequences were obtained from thymocytes. These receptors all come from a boy less than two years old with a congenital heart defect. Donor details come from another sample of the same person, matched by shared clones.

The J gene is TRBJ2-3, the V gene TRBV7-2, with a weak D call TRBD2 (7 bases). Trimming shortened V by 3 bases and J by 2 bases, and 21 bases separated the two germline ends. This CDR3 comprises 18 residues. Germline V gene data show CDR1 as SGHTA and CDR2 as FQGNSA. The CDR3 is CASSFVLGGGLVTDTQYF. DNA of the CDR3: TGTGCCAGCAGCTTTGTACTAGGGGGAGGGCTAGTCACAGATACGCAGTATTTT. Full variable domain (rest looked up from reference TRBV7-2 and TRBJ2-3): GAGVSQSPSNKVTEKGKDVELRCDPISGHTALYWYRQSLGQGLEFLIYFQGNSAPDKSGLPSDRFSAERTGGSVSTLTIQRTQQEDSAVYLCASSFVLGGGLVTDTQYFGPGTRLTVL.

The chain uses TRBV6-1 and TRBJ2-7; 12 bases are a match to TRBD2. V lost 3 bases to trimming and J lost 2 bases; unmatched junction nucleotides: 8. CDR1 and CDR2 from the germline V gene are MNHNS and SASEGT. This CDR3 has 17 residues. The DNA of the CDR3 is TGTGCCAGCAGTGATCTCAAGACTAGCGGGGGAACCTACGAGCAGTACTTC. This codes for CASSDLKTSGGTYEQYF.

The CDR3 loop is CASSPGTGKGPGANVLTF. Written as DNA, the CDR3 is TGCGCCAGCAGCCCCGGGACAGGGAAAGGACCTGGGGCCAACGTCCTGACTTTC. The V call is TRBV5-1, the J call TRBJ2-6; 9 bases agree with TRBD1. Germline V gene sequence: CDR1 SGHRS, CDR2 YFSETQ. Trimming removed 4 bases from V and 2 bases from J; junction bases left unmatched: 10. The CDR3 has 18 residues.

The V gene is TRBV2, the J gene TRBJ2-7, with D possibly TRBD1 on 6 matching bases. The ends were cut back, 4 bases at V and 5 bases at J, with 21 bases in the middle. Germline CDR1 SNHLY, CDR2 FYNNEI. The CDR3 is 16 amino acids. The CDR3 loop reads CASSVPGVRGGDEQYF. DNA for the CDR3: TGTGCCAGCAGTGTACCCGGTGTCAGGGGTGGCGACGAGCAGTACTTC.

This clone was detected only a few times. The J gene is TRBJ2-7, the V gene TRBV19; TRBD2 might be the D (6 bases). CDR3 length equals 13 residues. Germline lookup yields CDR1 LNHDA and CDR2 SQIVND (reference sequence). V gave up 5 bases and J gave up 3 bases, with 11 bases separating them. CDR3 sequence (DNA): TGTGCCAGTAGTCCGGGACTCCACTACGAGCAGTACTTC. Translated, it gives CASSPGLHYEQYF.

The J gene is TRBJ2-3, the V gene TRBV27; D is unresolved. The CDR3 is 13 amino acids. Germline CDR1 is MNHEY and CDR2 is SMNVEV (reference sequence). V shed 5 bases and J shed 0 bases, with 6 bases lying between them. The CDR3 region has the DNA TGTGCCAGCAGTCCCACTAGCACAGATACGCAGTATTTT. Translation gives CASSPTSTDTQYF.

The chain combines TRBV7-3 with TRBJ2-3, with D tentatively TRBD2 (6 bases). The CDR3 covers 16 residues. The germline V and J ends were trimmed by 5 bases and 2 bases, with 17 bases remaining between them. Germline V lookup: CDR1 SGHTA, CDR2 FQGTGA. As DNA, the CDR3 is TGTGCCAGCAGCCGCGTTACCGGGGGTCCCACAGATACGCAGTATTTT. Encoded protein: CASSRVTGGPTDTQYF. Using reference TRBV7-3 and TRBJ2-3 for the parts outside the CDR3, the full variable domain is GAGVSQTPSNKVTEKGKYVELRCDPISGHTALYWYRQSLGQGPEFLIYFQGTGAADDSGLPNDRFFAVRPEGSVSTLKIQRTERGDSAVYLCASSRVTGGPTDTQYFGPGTRLTVL.

This chain joins TRBV5-4 and TRBJ2-5; maybe TRBD1 (6 bases). Trimming shortened V by 4 bases and J by 1 base, and 11 bases separated the two germline ends. CDR3 length: 14 residues. Germline V gene sequence: CDR1 SGHNT, CDR2 YYREEE (reference sequence). The CDR3 nucleotides are TGTGCCAGCAGCCATTGGACAGTCCAAGAGACCCAGTACTTC. The encoded protein is CASSHWTVQETQYF. The full variable domain, rest sourced from reference TRBV5-4 and TRBJ2-5, is ETGVTQSPTHLIKTRGQQVTLRCSSQSGHNTVSWYQQALGQGPQFIFQYYREEENGRGNFPPRFSGLQFPNYSSELNVNALELDDSALYLCASSHWTVQETQYFGPGTRLLVL.

This clone was observed once. The gene calls are TRBV5-1 and TRBJ2-1, with 8 bases identical to TRBD2. The germline gives CDR1 SGHRS, CDR2 YFSETQ. The V segment lost 0 bases and the J segment 4 bases; nucleotides outside the gene matches: 3. There are 15 residues in the CDR3. CDR3 region: CASSLGGGGYNEQFF. CDR3 sequence (DNA): TGCGCCAGCAGCTTGGGCGGCGGGGGGTACAATGAGCAGTTCTTC. The full variable domain, in which reference TRBV5-1 and TRBJ2-1 provide the parts outside the CDR3, is KAGVTQTPRYLIKTRGQQVTLSCSPISGHRSVSWYQQTPGQGLQFLFEYFSETQRNKGNFPGRFSGRQFSNSRSEMNVSTLELGDSALYLCASSLGGGGYNEQFFGPGTRLTVL.

The chain is built from TRBV14 and TRBJ2-2; 7 bases match TRBD2. The CDR3 covers 14 residues. The germline gives CDR1 SGHDN, CDR2 FVKESK. With V trimmed by 0 bases and J by 8 bases, 3 bases remained unmatched. CDR3 DNA: TGTGCCAGCAGCCAAGACGGACTAGGGGGGGAGCTGTTTTTT. Translated: CASSQDGLGGELFF.

The rearrangement links TRBV5-4 to TRBJ1-2; no clear D gene. Trimming shortened V by 2 bases and J by 4 bases, and 15 bases separated the two germline ends. The CDR3 is made up of 15 amino acids. The V gene's germline CDR1 is SGHNT and CDR2 YYREEE (reference sequence). This CDR3 is CASSFEPTGIYGYTF. The CDR3 DNA is TGTGCCAGCAGCTTCGAACCCACCGGGATCTATGGCTACACCTTC.

The V gene is TRBV14, the J gene TRBJ2-2; D is ambiguous. Per the germline V gene, CDR1 is SGHDN and CDR2 is FVKESK. V was clipped by 0 bases and J by 9 bases, with 5 bases between them. The CDR3 has 12 residues. CDR3: CASSQDTRELFF. The CDR3, as DNA: TGTGCCAGCAGCCAAGATACTCGGGAGCTGTTTTTT.

This clone has only one observation. The chain has TRBV4-3 and TRBJ1-1; perhaps TRBD1 as D (6 bases). V shed 4 bases and J shed 4 bases, with 19 bases lying between them. Germline V gene data show CDR1 as LGHNA and CDR2 as YSLEER. This CDR3 region has 16 residues. The CDR3 region has the DNA TGCGCCAGCAGCCCTCACAGGGTAGTAACAAGCACTGAAGCTTTCTTT. It encodes CASSPHRVVTSTEAFF.

The rearrangement uses TRBV12-5 and TRBJ2-5, with 11 nucleotides matching TRBD2. CDR3 length: 16 amino acids. Trimming cost V 4 bases and J 4 bases; bases outside gene matches: 8. The V gene's germline CDR1 is LGHNT and CDR2 FRNRAP. Here the CDR3 reads CASGSPPTSGRETQYF. DNA for the CDR3: TGTGCTAGTGGTTCCCCCCCAACTAGCGGGAGAGAGACCCAGTACTTC. Using reference TRBV12-5 and TRBJ2-5 for the parts outside the CDR3, the full variable domain is DARVTQTPRHKVTEMGQEVTMRCQPILGHNTVFWYRQTMMQGLELLAYFRNRAPLDDSGMPKDRFSAEMPDATLATLKIQPSEPRDSAVYFCASGSPPTSGRETQYFGPGTRLLVL.

V and J are TRBV27 and TRBJ2-6, with 7 bases identical to TRBD1. CDR1 and CDR2 from the germline V gene are MNHEY and SMNVEV (reference sequence). V dropped 4 bases and J dropped 2; count of bases not matched to a gene: 2. The CDR3 covers 15 residues. CDR3 amino acids: CASSSGTAGANVLTF. The CDR3 nucleotides read TGTGCCAGCAGTTCGGGGACAGCTGGGGCCAACGTCCTGACTTTC. Variable domain in full (rest from reference TRBV27 and TRBJ2-6): EAQVTQNPRYLITVTGKKLTVTCSQNMNHEYMSWYRQDPGLGLRQIYYSMNVEVTDKGDVPEGYKVSRKEKRNFPLILESPSPNQTSLYFCASSSGTAGANVLTFGAGSRLTVL.

The V call is TRBV15, the J call TRBJ2-7; 9 bases match TRBD2. Germline assignment: CDR1 LNHNV and CDR2 YYDKDF (reference sequence). V dropped 3 bases and J dropped 3; count of bases not matched to a gene: 3. The CDR3 extends over 14 amino acids. The CDR3 loop reads CATSSRRGGYEQYF. The DNA for the CDR3 is TGTGCCACCAGCAGTCGGCGGGGGGGCTACGAGCAGTACTTC.

This clone occurred once. The V and J genes are TRBV2 and TRBJ2-1; a weak D match, TRBD2 (6 bases). Germline V lookup: CDR1 SNHLY, CDR2 FYNNEI. This CDR3 spans 14 amino acids. The V gene lost 7 bases and the J gene lost 7 bases, with 17 bases spanning the gap. The CDR3 reads CASIVSGPINEQFF. CDR3 in DNA: TGTGCCAGCATTGTGAGCGGGCCCATTAATGAGCAGTTCTTC.

The table lists this clone with a count of one. The rearrangement joins TRBV6-6 to TRBJ1-1, with TRBD1 matching 8 bases. This CDR3 contains 15 residues. From germline, CDR1 is MNHNY and CDR2 SVGAGI (reference sequence). V lost 1 base, J lost 4 bases, and 5 bases stayed unmatched. The DNA of the CDR3 is TGTGCCAGCAGTTACTACCGGGACAGGCGCACTGAAGCTTTCTTT. This encodes CASSYYRDRRTEAFF.

The CDR3 nucleotides read TGTGCCAGCAGTGTTAGACAGGGCGGAGATAATGAAAAACTGTTTTTT. Its protein is CASSVRQGGDNEKLFF. This sequence joins TRBV2 and TRBJ1-4, with 7 bases fitting TRBD1. The CDR3 has 16 amino acids. In germline, CDR1 is SNHLY, CDR2 FYNNEI. Germline trimming cut 4 bases from V and 4 bases from J; bases unmatched to any gene: 9.

The chain employs TRBV5-1 and TRBJ1-4; possible D gene TRBD1, 5 bases. The CDR3 sequence is 15 residues long. Trimming pared 1 base from V and 7 bases from J, leaving 14 bases between. CDR1 is SGHRS, CDR2 YFSETQ, per germline. The CDR3 protein is CASSLSRGRVEKLFF. The CDR3 DNA reads TGCGCCAGCAGCTTGTCTAGGGGCCGTGTTGAAAAACTGTTTTTT.

The CDR3 nucleotides read TGTGCCAGCAGTTCCACAGGGAGCGGGAACACCGGGGAGCTGTTTTTT. Amino acids: CASSSTGSGNTGELFF. V and J are TRBV27 and TRBJ2-2; possibly TRBD1 for D (6 bases). V lost 4 bases and J 1 base, leaving 13 bases between the germline ends. CDR1 MNHEY and CDR2 SMNVEV come from the germline V gene (reference sequence). The length of the CDR3 is 16 residues.

V gene TRBV6-1 combines with J gene TRBJ2-7; TRBD2 agrees at 14 bases. Germline CDR1 and CDR2: MNHNS and SASEGT. This CDR3 is built from 15 residues. V shed 5 bases, J shed 4 bases, and the junction held 4 bases outside the gene matches. CDR3 sequence reads: CASSRLAGGQYEQYF. CDR3 coding DNA: TGTGCCAGCAGTAGACTAGCGGGAGGGCAGTACGAGCAGTACTTC.

This clone appeared once. This chain links TRBV28 with TRBJ2-3, with a weak D call TRBD1 (7 bases). CDR1 is MDHEN, CDR2 SYDVKM, per germline. This CDR3 has 17 amino acids. V lost 3 bases and J 0 bases, leaving 16 bases between the germline ends. As DNA, the CDR3 is TGTGCCAGCAGTTTTTTCCAGGGGGGAAATAGCACAGATACGCAGTATTTT. Protein product: CASSFFQGGNSTDTQYF.

The chain employs TRBV25-1 and TRBJ2-7; the match to TRBD1 covers 9 bases. In germline, CDR1 is MGHDK, CDR2 SYGVNS. This CDR3 has 13 residues. Losses at the gene ends were 6 bases for V and 2 bases for J; bases not matched to a gene: 2. CDR3 region: CASRGQGPYEQYF. The CDR3 nucleotides read TGTGCCAGCAGGGGACAGGGTCCCTACGAGCAGTACTTC.

The J gene is TRBJ1-6, the V gene TRBV28; 7 bases are a match to TRBD1. The V segment lost 7 bases and the J segment 6 bases; nucleotides outside the gene matches: 9. This CDR3 region has 15 residues. Per the germline V gene, CDR1 is MDHEN and CDR2 is SYDVKM. The DNA of the CDR3 is TGTGCCAGCACATCATACAGGGGAGGTAATTCACCCCTCCACTTT. It codes for CASTSYRGGNSPLHF. Drawing the rest from reference TRBV28 and TRBJ1-6, the complete variable domain is DVKVTQSSRYLVKRTGEKVFLECVQDMDHENMFWYRQDPGLGLRLIYFSYDVKMKEKGDIPEGYSVSREKKERFSLILESASTNQTSMYLCASTSYRGGNSPLHFGNGTRLTVT.

The V call is TRBV7-6, the J call TRBJ1-1; TRBD1 agrees at 9 bases. CDR3 size: 18 residues. Germline V gene sequence: CDR1 SGHVS, CDR2 FNYEAQ. The J segment lost 0 bases and the V segment lost 5 bases, leaving 13 bases of the junction unmatched. DNA for the CDR3: TGTGCCAGCAGCCAGAACAGGGGGCAGAGGCCAATGAACACTGAAGCTTTCTTT. Translating gives CASSQNRGQRPMNTEAFF.